These T cell receptor beta chains were read from a single sample in a study of OX40 agonist ivuxolimab in advanced cancers. The table came from immunoSEQ multiplex PCR; TCRdb's copy has only in-frame clones and leaves some out. The data hold more than 50,000 clones, with 85% observed a single time. This specimen consisted of CD4+ or CD8+ T cells sorted from blood, obtained in a trial of the OX40 agonist ivuxolimab. The receptors here all came from an adult with an advanced solid tumor such as melanoma, head and neck, liver or kidney cancer. Both conserved end residues are part of each CDR3. A D gene is named only where the DNA matches it firmly. Only part of the rows carry a size: once, few, many, or a class if the clone is expanded.

clone_size d_call j_call v_call cdr3_nt cdr3_aa
- - TRBJ2-2 TRBV5-1 TGCGCCAGCAGCTGGACCGGACAGAACACCGGGGAGCTGTTTTTT CASSWTGQNTGELFF
- TRBD2 TRBJ2-7 TRBV4-1 TGCGCCAGCAGCCAGGCTAGCGGGAGGCCCACTTACGAGCAGTACTTC CASSQASGRPTYEQYF
- - TRBJ2-7 TRBV18 TGTGCCAGCTCTCGCGACACGGGGGCCTACGAGCAGTACTTC CASSRDTGAYEQYF
- - TRBJ1-1 TRBV7-9 TGTGCCAGCGGGTGGGGGCGCGAGAACACTGAAGCTTTCTTT CASGWGRENTEAFF
once - TRBJ2-7 TRBV7-6 TGTGCCAGCAGCTTAGGGGCAGGCTACGAGCAGTACTTC CASSLGAGYEQYF
- - TRBJ1-2 TRBV5-6 TGTGCCAGCAGCTCTGAGCATAGGAACTATGGCTACACCTTC CASSSEHRNYGYTF
- TRBD2 TRBJ2-1 TRBV7-9 TGTGCCAGCAGCTTCGGACTAGCGGGAAGGAATGAGCAGTTCTTC CASSFGLAGRNEQFF
- - TRBJ1-4 TRBV7-2 TGTGCCATACGGATGCGACCTAATGAAAAACTGTTTTTT CAIRMRPNEKLFF
- - TRBJ1-1 TRBV4-1 TGCGCCAGCAGCCAAGGGGCATGGGGTGGCACTGAAGCTTTCTTT CASSQGAWGGTEAFF
- TRBD1 TRBJ2-2 TRBV4-1 TGCGCCAGCAGCCCGCTGGGACAGGGGAGATCCGGGGAGCTGTTTTTT CASSPLGQGRSGELFF
- TRBD1 TRBJ2-6 TRBV19 TGTGCCAGTAGTTACCGGGACAGGGACGCAACGGGTGGGGCCAACGTCCTGACTTTC CASSYRDRDATGGANVLTF
- TRBD2 TRBJ2-3 TRBV9 TGTGCCAGCAGCGTAGGTGGTAGCGGGGGACCCCAGACGCAGTATTTT CASSVGGSGGPQTQYF
once - TRBJ2-1 TRBV11-2 TGTGCCAGCAGGCGTCCGGGTGGCTCCTACAATGAGCAGTTCTTC CASRRPGGSYNEQFF
- - TRBJ2-7 TRBV5-1 TGCGCCAGCAGCTTGTCCCGGGGAGACGACGAGCAGTACTTC CASSLSRGDDEQYF
- - TRBJ1-4 TRBV5-1 TGCGCCAGCAGCCCCGGGGGATTTAATGAAAAACTGTTTTTT CASSPGGFNEKLFF